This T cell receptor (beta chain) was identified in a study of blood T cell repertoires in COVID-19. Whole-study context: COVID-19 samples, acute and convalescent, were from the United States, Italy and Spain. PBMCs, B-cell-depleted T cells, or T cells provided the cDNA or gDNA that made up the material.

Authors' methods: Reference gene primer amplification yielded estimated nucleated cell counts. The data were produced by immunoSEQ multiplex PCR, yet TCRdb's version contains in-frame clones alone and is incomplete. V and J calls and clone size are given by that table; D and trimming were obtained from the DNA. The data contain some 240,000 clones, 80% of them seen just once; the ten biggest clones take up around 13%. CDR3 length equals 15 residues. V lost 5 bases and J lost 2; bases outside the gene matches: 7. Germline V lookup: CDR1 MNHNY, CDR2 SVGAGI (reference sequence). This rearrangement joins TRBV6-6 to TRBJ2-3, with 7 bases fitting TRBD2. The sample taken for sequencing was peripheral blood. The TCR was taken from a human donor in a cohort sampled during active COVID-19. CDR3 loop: CASSGRTRNTDTQYF. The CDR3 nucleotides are TGTGCCAGCAGTGGCCGGACTAGGAACACAGATACGCAGTATTTT.